This is a list of T cell receptor beta chains from one sample in a study of blood T cell repertoires in COVID-19. Sequenced by immunoSEQ multiplex PCR; TCRdb stores in-frame clones only, minus some. The table shows approximately 250,000 clones, with 84% occurring only once. The material sequenced was peripheral blood. Receptors were obtained from a man aged 40-49 years who had recovered from COVID-19. Each CDR3 is given with its conserved first and last residue. D genes are given only for firm matches. A row's size may be missing; if present it is once, few, many or a size class.

TRBJ2-1	TRBD1	TRBV5-6	.	14	TGTGCCAGCAGCTCATTGACAGGGTTCACTGAGCAGTTCTTC	CASSSLTGFTEQFF
TRBJ2-3	TRBD2	TRBV7-9	.	18	TGTGCCAGCAGCCCGGGGACTTCTAGCGGGAAAAGCACAGATACGCAGTATTTT	CASSPGTSSGKSTDTQYF
TRBJ2-3	TRBD1	TRBV30	.	15	TGTGCCTGGAGTCGAGGGACAGGGAGGACAGATACGCAGTATTTT	CAWSRGTGRTDTQYF
TRBJ2-3	TRBD2	TRBV7-2	.	15	TGTGCCAGCAGCTTAGTAGCGGGAAGTTTAGATACGCAGTATTTT	CASSLVAGSLDTQYF
TRBJ2-5	TRBD2	TRBV11-2	.	19	TGTGCCAGCAGCTTAGGAATCGTTTTGACTAGCGGGTACCAAGAGACCCAGTACTTC	CASSLGIVLTSGYQETQYF
TRBJ1-1	.	TRBV5-4	once	14	TGTGCCAGCAGCCGTGGGGGGGGCATCACTGAAGCTTTCTTT	CASSRGGGITEAFF
TRBJ2-5	TRBD2	TRBV20-1	.	11	TGCAGCCTCGGGAGGGGAGAGACCCAGTACTTC	CSLGRGETQYF
TRBJ1-4	.	TRBV6-5	.	15	TGTGCCAGCAGACTCTCCAGGGGCGGCGGCGAAAAACTGTTTTTT	CASRLSRGGGEKLFF
TRBJ2-1	.	TRBV19	.	17	TGTGCCAGTAGTATAGGGGGGGGCGGGAGCTCCTACAATGAGCAGTTCTTC	CASSIGGGGSSYNEQFF
TRBJ2-2	TRBD1	TRBV7-6	once	15	TGTGCCAGCAGCTTACAGACAGGGTACACCGGGGAGCTGTTTTTT	CASSLQTGYTGELFF
TRBJ1-1	TRBD1	TRBV10-1	.	14	TGCGCCAGCAGTCCGGGACAGGGGGACACTGAAGCTTTCTTT	CASSPGQGDTEAFF
TRBJ2-7	TRBD2	TRBV6-2/TRBV6-3	.	17	TGTGCCAGCACCCCCCTCCTCGGGCGGGGGAGCTCCTACGAGCAGTACTTC	CASTPLLGRGSSYEQYF
TRBJ2-2	.	TRBV2	.	14	TGTGCCAGCAGGAGGCGACAGGCCACCGGGGAGCTGTTTTTT	CASRRRQATGELFF
TRBJ1-2	TRBD1	TRBV7-2	.	14	TGTGCCAGCAGCCCAGGGGGTTCTAACTATGGCTACACCTTC	CASSPGGSNYGYTF
TRBJ2-3	.	TRBV27	.	15	TGTGCCAGCAGTTTAGGGGCGTTTGGCACAGATACGCAGTATTTT	CASSLGAFGTDTQYF
TRBJ2-3	TRBD1	TRBV5-4	.	15	TGTGCCAGCAGCAATAGGACAGGGGGCACAGATACGCAGTATTTT	CASSNRTGGTDTQYF
TRBJ2-3	.	TRBV9	.	13	TGTGCCAGCAGCGTCACTAGCCTGGATACGCAGTATTTT	CASSVTSLDTQYF
TRBJ2-1	TRBD2	TRBV18	.	17	TGTGCCAGCTCACCCACGACGGTTCTAGCGGGGTCTTTTGAGCAGTTCTTC	CASSPTTVLAGSFEQFF
TRBJ2-1	TRBD2	TRBV7-2	.	14	TGTGCCAGCAGGACTAGCGGGGGTTACAATGAGCAGTTCTTC	CASRTSGGYNEQFF
TRBJ2-2	TRBD2	TRBV4-3	.	17	TGCGCCAGCAGCCTAATACCGGGACTAGCTCCCGCCCGGGAGCTGTTTTTT	CASSLIPGLAPARELFF
TRBJ2-2	TRBD2	TRBV9	.	15	TGTGCCAGCAGCACTGGGACTAGCGGCTGGGGGGAGCTGTTTTTT	CASSTGTSGWGELFF
TRBJ2-7	.	TRBV3-1/TRBV3-2	.	15	TGTGCCAGCAGCTCGACAGATCGGGCCCCGCACGAGCAGTACTTC	CASSSTDRAPHEQYF